Shown below are 3 T cell receptor beta chains from a single sample sequenced in a study of Graves' ophthalmopathy and Graves' hyperthyroidism. TCR beta CDR3 amplification used RNA transcripts. The workflow started with a first-round RT-PCR run with HTBI primers and then moved on to a second-round multiplex PCR. Each CDR3 protein is one row after TCRdb ran MiXCR on the multiplex PCR reads. Among about 740,000 distinct CDR3 sequences listed, around 40% were seen once. The source material was peripheral blood. Every receptor here comes from an adult man with Graves' ophthalmopathy.

The chain has TRBV11-2 and TRBJ1-5, with 7 bases aligning to TRBD1. CDR1 and CDR2 from the germline V gene are SGHAT and FQNNGV. The ends lost 6 bases at V and 1 base at J; junction bases unmatched: 9. The CDR3 extends over 16 amino acids. The CDR3 spells CASSAGGQLSNQPQHF. The CDR3 nucleotides read TGTGCCAGCAGTGCTGGGGGACAGTTGAGCAATCAGCCCCAGCATTTT.

This clonotype was counted many times. The V and J genes are TRBV7-2 and TRBJ2-5; D gene uncertain. Trimming removed 0 bases at V and 4 bases at J, with 9 bases between. The CDR3 has 14 amino acids. Germline CDR1 SGHTA, CDR2 FQGNSA. CDR3 sequence (DNA): TGTGCCAGCAGCTTAGCAGGGTCGGTAGAGACCCAGTACTTC. Translating it yields CASSLAGSVETQYF.

The chain joins TRBV29-1 to TRBJ1-1, with 7 bases aligning to TRBD1. The CDR3 extends over 16 amino acids. Germline V CDR1 and CDR2: SQVTM, ANQGSEA. V dropped 4 bases and J dropped 7; count of bases not matched to a gene: 18. This chain's CDR3 is CSVARWGDSAYDEAFF. CDR3 bases: TGCAGCGTTGCCCGTTGGGGGGACAGCGCATATGATGAAGCTTTCTTT.